This TCR beta chain was identified during a study of tumor-infiltrating lymphocytes in localized non-small cell lung cancer (TCRdb year 2021). Regarding the study in general: Several histologies were represented in the cohort, which also included both smokers and never-smokers as well as patients whose samples were collected after neoadjuvant chemotherapy. Each patient contributed resected tumor tissue and uninvolved lung tissue from the same patient, described as non-adjacent to the tumor. Flow cytometry, multiplex immunofluorescence, RNA-seq, exome sequencing and proteomics were applied to the same patients as TCR sequencing, which was one of several integrated assays. The overall ICON cohort comprised 150 surgical patients with localized non-small cell lung cancer whose tumors were resected. A total of around 50 patients were part of the paired comparison of immunoSEQ T-cell fraction between tumor and uninvolved lung. Study-wide findings and limitations: No difference in TCR-derived T-cell fraction was observed between the flow cytometry-defined immunotypes IM1 (good prognosis) and IM2 (poor prognosis). Recurrence-free survival showed no association with tumor T-cell fraction measured by TCR sequencing (p = 0.61). TCRbeta sequencing supported higher T cell infiltration in tumors than in uninvolved lung tissue, consistent with immunofluorescence CD3 counts. Because assay coverage varied across patients depending on available tissue quantity, TCR sequencing was performed for only a subset of the cohort. Because different pieces of the same tissue were used for different assays, technical variation could not be separated from intratumor heterogeneity.

In the case of this clone: What antigen it recognizes has not been identified. Per-base quality was not reported, and no clone a single base away is much larger than it.

TCR sequencing with the immunoSEQ assay provided the T-cell fraction in tumor and uninvolved lung tissue. The authors' analysis ran thus. For survival analysis, patients were split into high (upper tertile) and low (lower two tertiles) T-cell fraction groups and compared by log-rank test. A signed-rank test was used to test differences in T-cell fraction between paired tumor and uninvolved lung samples. TCRdb obtained this table from immuneACCESS and retained in-frame rearrangements with V and J assigned. These tables miss some clones; where compared with another copy, unresolved V genes account for less than half of the shortfall, and the remainder is unexplained. V, J and clone size were drawn from that table, and D and trimming were deduced from the DNA. The sample includes under 10,000 clones, with roughly 70% observed a single time. The ten biggest clones cover over 12% of the sample. The germline V gene specifies MNHNS as CDR1 and SASEGT as CDR2. The V end loses 6 bases and the J end loses 3 bases, and a stretch of 13 bases separates them. The CDR3, from cysteine to phenylalanine, totals 14 residues. Only the CDR3 region is kept as DNA, spanning 42 bases read in frame from base 1.

The first patient joined ICON in the first half of 2016, and enrollment wrapped up when the last patient was enrolled in the second half of 2018. A subcohort of some 76 patients provided fresh tumor and matched uninvolved tissue for in-depth immune analyses, with TCR sequencing among those analyses. TCR sequencing was performed on DNA isolated from bulk tissue, without cell sorting. The material sequenced was lung tumor tissue. The chain joins TRBV6-1 to TRBJ2-3, with the D gene not clear enough to name. This sequence originates from a human donor with non-small cell lung cancer. In nucleotides, the sequence is TGTGCCAGCAGGTACGGGCCTTGGACAGATACGCAGTATTTT. This is translated as CASRYGPWTDTQYF.